This passage covers 5 T cell receptor beta chains from one sample sequenced in a study of blood T cell repertoires in COVID-19. TCRdb keeps only in-frame clones here, not all; method: immunoSEQ multiplex PCR. This sample has roughly 230,000 clones, with roughly 88% found just once. The specimen was peripheral blood. These receptors were collected from a man between 35 and 55 years old with acute or convalescent COVID-19.

This clone was counted only a few times. The J gene is TRBJ1-5, the V gene TRBV2, with a possible D match to TRBD1 (6 bases). This CDR3 is built from 14 residues. V lost 9 bases, J lost 0 bases, and 12 bases lay in between. Germline values: CDR1 SNHLY, CDR2 FYNNEI. As DNA, the CDR3 is TGTGCCAGTCACACAGGGATTAGCAATCAGCCCCAGCATTTT. Translation: CASHTGISNQPQHF.

V and J are TRBV6-1 and TRBJ2-5, with D tentatively TRBD2 (6 bases). The V gene lost 2 bases and the J gene lost 5 bases, with 12 bases spanning the gap. Germline lookup yields CDR1 MNHNS and CDR2 SASEGT. The CDR3 runs 14 residues. CDR3 coding DNA: TGTGCCAGCAGTGAAATGGGGCTAGCGGAGACCCAGTACTTC. It codes for CASSEMGLAETQYF.

The J gene is TRBJ1-2, the V gene TRBV4-2; TRBD1 aligns across 7 bases. This CDR3 is built from 16 residues. Germline CDR1 LGHNA, CDR2 YNFKEQ. V gave up 1 base and J gave up 2 bases; unmatched junction bases: 7. The CDR3, as DNA: TGTGCCAGCAGCCAAGTGAACAGGGGAACCAACTATGGCTACACCTTC. This codes for CASSQVNRGTNYGYTF.

The V call is TRBV19, the J call TRBJ1-1; 7 nucleotides line up with TRBD1. With V trimmed by 5 bases and J by 3 bases, 9 bases remained unmatched. Germline-derived CDR1 and CDR2 are LNHDA and SQIVND (reference sequence). This CDR3 has 15 residues. Here the CDR3 reads CASSALTGLDTEAFF. The CDR3 coding sequence is TGTGCCAGTAGTGCCCTGACAGGGCTGGACACTGAAGCTTTCTTT. The full variable domain, completed using reference TRBV19 and TRBJ1-1, is DGGITQSPKYLFRKEGQNVTLSCEQNLNHDAMYWYRQDPGQGLRLIYYSQIVNDFQKGDIAEGYSVSREKKESFPLTVTSAQKNPTAFYLCASSALTGLDTEAFFGQGTRLTVV.

The CDR3 DNA follows: TGTGCCACCATTAAAGGGTGTCGGGAGGTCGGGGAGCTGTTTTTT. Amino acids: CATIKGCREVGELFF. The chain employs TRBV24-1 and TRBJ2-2; 7 positions agree with TRBD2. The CDR3 is 15 residues long. CDR1 is KGHDR and CDR2 is SFDVKD in the germline V gene. Trimming cost V 8 bases and J 7 bases; bases outside gene matches: 12.